The 4 T cell receptor beta chains below come from one sample, sequenced in a study of naive and memory T cell subsets. Both TRBC1 and TRBC2 were covered by a beta constant-region primer of two equimolar oligonucleotides. TCRdb reprocessed the UMI-ligation and nested PCR reads via MiXCR and lists one record per CDR3 protein. The sample includes about 85,000 distinct CDR3 sequences, over 10% of them seen just once. The sample was central memory CD4+ T cells from blood. The receptors were sampled from a human donor in good health.

This clonotype came up a few times. The chain uses TRBV6-6 and TRBJ2-5; D remains ambiguous. Trimming shortened V by 6 bases and J by 3 bases, and 5 bases separated the two germline ends. Germline lookup yields CDR1 MNHNY and CDR2 SVGAGI (reference sequence). This CDR3 has 11 amino acids. The CDR3 sequence is CASSIEETQYF. The CDR3 DNA reads TGTGCCAGCAGCATCGAAGAGACCCAGTACTTC.

This chain joins TRBV13 and TRBJ1-1; 8 bases are shared with TRBD1. Germline-derived CDR1 and CDR2 are PRHDT and FYEKMQ (reference sequence). The trim removed 0 bases at V and 1 base at J, leaving 1 base unmatched. This CDR3 is 15 amino acids long. The CDR3 region has the DNA TGTGCCAGCAGCTTAGGCAGGGGGCGGAACACTGAAGCTTTCTTT. This sequence encodes CASSLGRGRNTEAFF.

V is TRBV12-3 or TRBV12-4 and J is TRBJ1-1; D is perhaps TRBD1 (6 bases). The V end lost 5 bases, the J end lost 3 bases, and 10 bases lay between the germline ends. The CDR3 is 13 amino acids. CDR3 nucleotide sequence: TGTGCCAGCAGTCTGTACAGGGACACTGAAGCTTTCTTT. Translation gives CASSLYRDTEAFF.

This clonotype was observed many times. The chain employs TRBV27 and TRBJ2-2, with D possibly being TRBD1 (5 bases). The CDR3 is made up of 16 amino acids. V was cut by 3 bases and J by 3 bases, with 14 bases left in between. The V gene's germline CDR1 is MNHEY and CDR2 SMNVEV (reference sequence). CDR3 nucleotide sequence: TGTGCCAGCAGTTTTCTCAGGGTCGGCGACACCGGGGAGCTGTTTTTT. This codes for CASSFLRVGDTGELFF.